The entry below describes one T cell receptor (beta chain). Its antigen remains unknown. The study's library attached unique molecular identifiers to single cDNA molecules. Authors' analysis steps: There were a median of approximately 100,000 TCRs per sample, with a range from about 23,224 to 690,600. TCRdb reanalysed the RACE reads using MiXCR and keeps one entry per CDR3 protein. TCRdb, not the authors, supplied the V and J calls. The repertoire holds just over 95,000 distinct CDR3 sequences, with 27% as singletons. This sample is drawn from a study of human T cells and chemical hapten exposure. Study-wide background: Mostly female, the patients presented with alopecia areata, totalis or universalis.

The CDR3 spans 15 residues. V shed 0 bases and J 10 bases; nucleotides not matched to a gene: 3. CDR1 is LGHDT and CDR2 is YNNKEL in the germline V gene (reference sequence). Findings and limits, study-wide: Expanded TCRs clustered into significantly more large CDR3 similarity groups than controls, the analysis revealed.

The sample's time point: patch test 3, about 24 weeks after DPC sensitization. Treatment here: therapeutic diphenylcyclopropenone sensitization with weekly scalp DPC. Sample: whole blood, taken in connection with sensitization to the hapten diphenylcyclopropenone (DPC). The V call is TRBV3-1, the J call TRBJ1-4; 12 nucleotides agree with TRBD1. This clonotype was obtained from a man aged 35-49 years with alopecia areata. Some clones in this sample may be carry-over from other donors' samples. CDR3 in amino acids: CASSQEGTGGRKLFF. Written as DNA, the CDR3 is TGTGCCAGCAGCCAAGAGGGGACAGGGGGCAGAAAACTGTTTTTT. The whole variable domain, filled in from reference TRBV3-1 and TRBJ1-4, reads DTAVSQTPKYLVTQMGNDKSIKCEQNLGHDTMYWYKQDSKKFLKIMFSYNNKELIINETVPNRFSPKSPDKAHLNLHINSLELGDSAVYFCASSQEGTGGRKLFFGSGTQLSVL.